One sample yielded the 23 T cell receptor beta chains listed below, sequenced in a study of shared clonotypes between healthy human individuals. Clones were read by immunoSEQ multiplex PCR, and TCRdb kept only the in-frame ones, dropping some. The data show around 370,000 clones, 90% to 98% seen once. The specimen was memory CD8+ T cells sorted from blood. Subset reported: CD45RO+ cells pooled with CCR7-negative TemRA cells. The source of these receptors is a young man in good health.

CDR3 loop: CASRRDSFSEQYF. The CDR3, as DNA: TGTGCCAGCCGTCGTGACTCTTTTAGCGAGCAGTACTTC. V gene TRBV6-5 combines with J gene TRBJ2-7; no clear D gene. CDR1 and CDR2 from the germline V gene are MNHEY and SVGAGI. The CDR3 contains 13 residues. Deletions cut 8 bases from V and 6 bases from J, with 17 bases between.

The V gene is TRBV5-6, the J gene TRBJ2-1; the match to TRBD2 covers 8 bases. Germline-derived CDR1 and CDR2 are SGHDT and YYEEEE. This CDR3 spans 14 amino acids. V lost 0 bases, J lost 9 bases, and 5 bases stayed unmatched. The DNA for the CDR3 is TGTGCCAGCAGCTTGGCTGTAGCGGGGAGTGAGCAGTTCTTC. Residues: CASSLAVAGSEQFF. Together with reference TRBV5-6 and TRBJ2-1, the CDR3 gives the full variable domain: DAGVTQSPTHLIKTRGQQVTLRCSPKSGHDTVSWYQQALGQGPQFIFQYYEEEERQRGNFPDRFSGHQFPNYSSELNVNALLLGDSALYLCASSLAVAGSEQFFGPGTRLTVL.

The chain is built from TRBV7-9 and TRBJ2-6; weak D call: TRBD1 (5 bases). From germline, CDR1 is SEHNR and CDR2 FQNEAQ (reference sequence). This CDR3 contains 17 residues. V was shortened by 5 bases and J by 2 bases, with 16 bases between the two germline ends. The CDR3 loop is CASSALLQGTGANVLTF. Written as DNA, the CDR3 is TGTGCCAGCAGCGCGCTTTTGCAGGGAACTGGGGCCAACGTCCTGACTTTC.

The V gene is TRBV15, the J gene TRBJ1-5, with D possibly TRBD1 on 5 matching bases. This CDR3 is 19 amino acids long. The germline V gene has CDR1 LNHNV and CDR2 YYDKDF (reference sequence). Trimming pared 4 bases from V and 1 base from J, leaving 23 bases between. DNA for the CDR3: TGTGCCACCAGCACGAAGCAAGCCATGGGGAGGGACAGCAATCAGCCCCAGCATTTT. Residues: CATSTKQAMGRDSNQPQHF. Drawing the rest from reference TRBV15 and TRBJ1-5, the complete variable domain is DAMVIQNPRYQVTQFGKPVTLSCSQTLNHNVMYWYQQKSSQAPKLLFHYYDKDFNNEADTPDNFQSRRPNTSFCFLDIRSPGLGDTAMYLCATSTKQAMGRDSNQPQHFGDGTRLSIL.

V gene TRBV30 combines with J gene TRBJ2-1; D is unresolved. This CDR3 spans 12 amino acids. Trimming left V 3 bases short and J 7 bases short, with 10 bases between. Germline CDR1 is GTSNPN and CDR2 is SVGIG (reference sequence). CDR3 protein: CAWRPRSNEQFF. CDR3 DNA sequence: TGTGCCTGGAGGCCCCGGTCGAATGAGCAGTTCTTC.

The rearrangement uses TRBV19 and TRBJ2-7; a possible D gene is TRBD1 (5 bases). CDR3 length equals 14 residues. Germline V gives CDR1 LNHDA, CDR2 SQIVND (reference sequence). Between the trimmed V and J ends, which lost 5 bases and 3 bases, there was a span of 14 bases. CDR3 DNA: TGTGCCAGTAGTCCAGTGGGGCTAAACTACGAGCAGTACTTC. Translating it yields CASSPVGLNYEQYF.

The rearrangement links TRBV27 to TRBJ2-1, with 12 bases lining up with TRBD2. Germline V gene lookup returns CDR1 MNHEY and CDR2 SMNVEV (reference sequence). This CDR3 spans 17 amino acids. V gave up 4 bases and J gave up 2 bases; unmatched junction bases: 6. CDR3 DNA: TGTGCCAGCAGTTCTAGCGGGAGGGTAAGGGCCTACAATGAGCAGTTCTTC. This codes for CASSSSGRVRAYNEQFF.

The chain carries TRBV5-8 and TRBJ2-1; D not certain. Germline V gene sequence: CDR1 SGHTS, CDR2 YDEGEE. The V and J ends lost 0 bases and 9 bases respectively, with 19 bases between them. This CDR3 is 16 amino acids long. CDR3 DNA: TGTGCCAGCAGCTTGGAAGAATTGGACGGAGACGCTGAGCAGTTCTTC. This codes for CASSLEELDGDAEQFF.

The rearrangement links TRBV7-9 to TRBJ1-3, with D perhaps matching TRBD1 (5 bases). The CDR3 covers 16 residues. The V end was cut by 5 bases, the J end by 6 bases, with 20 bases between. Germline V gene sequence: CDR1 SEHNR, CDR2 FQNEAQ (reference sequence). This CDR3 is CASSPLEARATNTIYF. The CDR3 bases are TGTGCCAGCAGCCCTCTCGAAGCCAGGGCGACAAACACCATATATTTT.

The chain recombines TRBV9 with TRBJ1-4; 7 bases align to TRBD1. V was clipped by 0 bases and J by 5 bases; unmatched bases: 7. In germline, CDR1 is SGDLS, CDR2 YYNGEE. The CDR3 runs 16 residues. The CDR3 nucleotides are TGTGCCAGCAGCGTAGGCGGGACAGCTAGGAATGAAAAACTGTTTTTT. Translated: CASSVGGTARNEKLFF. The full variable domain, completed using reference TRBV9 and TRBJ1-4, is DSGVTQTPKHLITATGQRVTLRCSPRSGDLSVYWYQQSLDQGLQFLIQYYNGEERAKGNILERFSAQQFPDLHSELNLSSLELGDSALYFCASSVGGTARNEKLFFGSGTQLSVL.

This chain joins TRBV5-1 and TRBJ1-4, with D tentatively TRBD1 (5 bases). Between the trimmed V and J ends, which lost 0 bases and 5 bases, there was a span of 8 bases. Germline V lookup: CDR1 SGHRS, CDR2 YFSETQ. The CDR3 has 14 residues. The CDR3 sequence: CASSLGQQNEKLFF. CDR3 nucleotides: TGCGCCAGCAGCTTGGGACAGCAGAATGAAAAACTGTTTTTT.

J is TRBJ2-2 and V is TRBV30; maybe TRBD1 (6 bases). Trimming took 4 bases from V and 4 from J, leaving 13 bases between them. CDR3 length: 14 amino acids. CDR1 GTSNPN and CDR2 SVGIG come from the germline V gene (reference sequence). Here the CDR3 DNA reads TGTGCCTGGAACAGGGATTCGGGCACCGGGGAGCTGTTTTTT. Residues: CAWNRDSGTGELFF.

This rearrangement joins TRBV10-1 to TRBJ2-2; 8 nucleotides line up with TRBD2. Germline V lookup: CDR1 WNHNN, CDR2 SYGVQD (reference sequence). CDR3 length equals 13 residues. The V gene end was trimmed by 5 bases and the J gene end by 6 bases; junction bases not matched to a gene: 2. The CDR3 is CASSKAGAGELFF. DNA for the CDR3: TGCGCCAGCAGTAAAGCGGGAGCCGGGGAGCTGTTTTTT.

The chain combines TRBV11-1 with TRBJ2-7; the D is unclear. Germline values: CDR1 SGHAT, CDR2 FQDESV (reference sequence). The CDR3 covers 11 residues. V gave up 4 bases and J gave up 3 bases, with 4 bases separating them. CDR3 protein: CASSSYYEQYF. CDR3 DNA: TGTGCCAGCAGCTCGTACTACGAGCAGTACTTC.

The gene calls are TRBV5-3 and TRBJ2-1; TRBD2 matches 8 bases. TRBV5-3 is labeled an ORF, and its function is uncertain. V shed 0 bases, J shed 5 bases, and the junction held 13 bases outside the gene matches. The CDR3 is made up of 18 amino acids. The CDR3 protein is CARSLEGWCSGEHNEQFF. The CDR3 coding sequence is TGTGCCAGAAGCTTGGAAGGATGGTGTAGCGGGGAACACAATGAGCAGTTCTTC.

The chain uses TRBV15 and TRBJ2-7, with TRBD2 matching 10 bases. The V gene's germline CDR1 is LNHNV and CDR2 YYDKDF (reference sequence). Trimming cost V 3 bases and J 5 bases; bases outside gene matches: 16. CDR3 length: 18 residues. CDR3 DNA: TGTGCCACCAGCAGTCAACCACCCCCAGCGGGAGGGCCCCACGAGCAGTACTTC. It translates to CATSSQPPPAGGPHEQYF.

The rearrangement joins TRBV7-9 to TRBJ2-5, with D perhaps given as TRBD1 or TRBD2 (6 bases each). Germline V gene sequence: CDR1 SEHNR, CDR2 FQNEAQ (reference sequence). Trimming shortened V by 1 base and J by 4 bases, and 13 bases separated the two germline ends. The CDR3 has 15 amino acids. The CDR3 DNA sequence: TGTGCCAGCAGCTTAGTATACGGGGGCAGAGAGACCCAGTACTTC. It translates to CASSLVYGGRETQYF. The entire variable domain, with the rest obtained from reference TRBV7-9 and TRBJ2-5, is as follows: DTGVSQNPRHKITKRGQNVTFRCDPISEHNRLYWYRQTLGQGPEFLTYFQNEAQLEKSRLLSDRFSAERPKGSFSTLEIQRTEQGDSAMYLCASSLVYGGRETQYFGPGTRLLVL.

The chain links TRBV7-2 to TRBJ1-4, with a tentative D call TRBD1 (5 bases). The V gene's germline CDR1 is SGHTA and CDR2 FQGNSA. This CDR3 contains 15 residues. The V and J ends lost 2 bases and 4 bases respectively, with 11 bases between them. CDR3 in amino acids: CASSLSGSFNEKLFF. CDR3 in DNA: TGTGCCAGCAGCTTATCAGGGTCCTTTAATGAAAAACTGTTTTTT.

For this clone: Different DNA sequences within this sample yield the same CDR3. V usage is TRBV28 and J usage is TRBJ1-3, with D perhaps TRBD1 (6 bases). Per the germline V gene, CDR1 is MDHEN and CDR2 is SYDVKM. The CDR3 contains 14 residues. V lost 3 bases and J 1 base, leaving 7 bases between the germline ends. In DNA form, the CDR3 reads TGTGCCAGCAGTTTGCAGGGGTCTGGAAACACCATATATTTT. It is translated as CASSLQGSGNTIYF.

The chain carries TRBV23-1 and TRBJ1-5, with a weak D call TRBD1 (6 bases). TRBV23-1 belongs to the ORF category, with a function that is uncertain. Trimming shortened V by 8 bases and J by 1 base, and 18 bases separated the two germline ends. The CDR3 is 16 residues long. The CDR3 DNA follows: TGCGCCAGCGGACCCTACAGGGATTGGAGCAATCAGCCCCAGCATTTT. This codes for CASGPYRDWSNQPQHF.

This chain links TRBV5-1 with TRBJ2-7; D ambiguous. The CDR3 loop spans 12 amino acids. V was pared by 1 base and J by 5 bases, with 7 bases between. Germline V gene sequence: CDR1 SGHRS, CDR2 YFSETQ. Written as DNA, the CDR3 is TGCGCCAGCAGCTTGACCCGAGACGAGCAGTACTTC. Protein sequence: CASSLTRDEQYF.

The rearrangement joins TRBV4-2 to TRBJ2-2; tentative D call: TRBD1 (6 bases). The CDR3 is 16 amino acids. V was cut by 2 bases and J by 5 bases, with 15 bases left in between. Germline CDR1 LGHNA, CDR2 YNFKEQ. CDR3 nucleotides: TGTGCCAGCAGCCAAACGACAGGACCCGCAACCGGGGAGCTGTTTTTT. Encoded protein: CASSQTTGPATGELFF.

J is TRBJ2-7 and V is TRBV11-2; D call uncertain. The CDR3 sequence is 14 residues long. V was cut by 5 bases and J by 3 bases, with 14 bases left in between. Germline CDR1 SGHAT, CDR2 FQNNGV. The CDR3 protein is CASSPRPGIYEQYF. In nucleotides, the CDR3 is TGTGCCAGCAGCCCGAGACCAGGAATCTACGAGCAGTACTTC.